This T cell receptor beta chain is from a study of OX40 agonist ivuxolimab in advanced cancers. Study-wide results and caveats: A proportion of nonresponders additionally exhibited low normalized T-cell clonal expansion. No antigen was identified for the clonally expanded peripheral T cells. In CD8+ T cells, expanded clones were on average more numerous than in CD4+. The CD4+ and CD8+ T cells in the blood had expanded clonally by week 6 at 0.1 to 3.0 mg/kg.

This clone showed up just once. Its cognate antigen is unknown. Repertoires were generated with immunoSEQ multiplex PCR, while TCRdb's copy carries only in-frame clones and drops some. Here the sample spans 25,000 to 30,000 clones, roughly 80% being singletons. The receptor's source is an adult with an advanced solid tumor such as melanoma, head and neck, liver or kidney cancer. The specimen was CD4+ or CD8+ T cells sorted from blood, collected in a trial of the OX40 agonist ivuxolimab.

For the CDR3, the DNA is TGTGCCAGCAGTTCCTTAAGGGGACAGGGGAATCAGCCCCAGCATTTT. This gives the protein CASSSLRGQGNQPQHF. J is TRBJ1-5 and V is TRBV27, with 10 positions matching TRBD1. Looked up from germline, CDR1 is MNHEY and CDR2 is SMNVEV (reference sequence). J was trimmed by 4 bases and V by 4 bases; bases with no gene match: 7. CDR3 length: 16 amino acids.